The 24 T cell receptor beta chains below all came from one sample that was sequenced in a study of vaccination effects on CD4 cells after COVID-19. Their cognate antigens are unknown. Here immunoSEQ multiplex PCR was the method, and the copy in TCRdb shows in-frame clones only, minus some. The repertoire consists of 20,000 or so clones, with 76% occurring once and the leading ten covering 7% to 10%. Antigen-specific CD4+ T cells were first expanded with viral peptide pools by the ViraFEST assay and only then sequenced. The culture ran for approximately 10 days before CD4+ T cells were isolated. Participants were given two doses of BNT162b2 or mRNA-1273 vaccine. Here the sequenced sample was CD4+ T cells from PBMCs cultured with HCoV-229E spike peptides, taken after COVID-19 vaccination. All receptors come from a human donor who received a COVID-19 vaccine.

The V gene is TRBV18, the J gene TRBJ1-6; 7 nucleotides line up with TRBD1. Trimming removed 5 bases from V and 6 bases from J; junction bases left unmatched: 10. The CDR3 runs 16 residues. Germline-derived CDR1 and CDR2 are KGHSH and LQKENI. The CDR3 sequence: CASSVEGQPSNSPLHF. In DNA form, the CDR3 reads TGTGCCAGCTCAGTGGAGGGACAGCCGAGTAATTCACCCCTCCACTTT. Based on the CDR3 plus reference TRBV18 and TRBJ1-6, the full variable domain is NAGVMQNPRHLVRRRGQEARLRCSPMKGHSHVYWYRQLPEEGLKFMVYLQKENIIDESGMPKERFSAEFPKEGPSILRIQQVVRGDSAAYFCASSVEGQPSNSPLHFGNGTRLTVT.

The rearrangement uses TRBV7-9 and TRBJ2-2; 11 bases map to TRBD2. Germline loops: CDR1 SEHNR, CDR2 FQNEAQ (reference sequence). The CDR3 is 15 amino acids. J gave up 4 bases and V 4 bases, and 2 bases lay outside the gene matches. The CDR3 loop is CASSSGLAATGELFF. CDR3 nucleotide sequence: TGTGCCAGCAGCTCGGGACTAGCGGCCACCGGGGAGCTGTTTTTT.

Only a few counts were recorded for this clone. The rearrangement joins TRBV19 to TRBJ1-3; the match to TRBD1 covers 7 bases. The CDR3 loop spans 14 amino acids. After removal of 5 bases from V and 4 bases from J, the junction contained 5 bases not matched to a gene. The V gene's germline CDR1 is LNHDA and CDR2 SQIVND (reference sequence). Written as DNA, the CDR3 is TGTGCCAGTAGTCACCGGGACAGAGGAAACACCATATATTTT. Translating it yields CASSHRDRGNTIYF.

V gene TRBV4-1 combines with J gene TRBJ1-1, with 7 bases fitting TRBD1. Germline V gives CDR1 MGHRA, CDR2 YSYEKL. V shed 4 bases and J 0 bases; nucleotides not matched to a gene: 8. The CDR3 is made up of 16 amino acids. The CDR3 DNA sequence: TGCGCCAGCAGCCTCCGACAGGGAAGCATGAACACTGAAGCTTTCTTT. Its protein product is CASSLRQGSMNTEAFF.

The CDR3 coding sequence is TGTGCCAGCAGCCCCAATTGGGGGGGAGAGACCCAGTACTTC. Protein: CASSPNWGGETQYF. The chain employs TRBV3-1 (or the pseudogene TRBV3-2) and TRBJ2-5, with 7 bases identical to TRBD2. V shed 4 bases, J shed 4 bases, and the junction held 6 bases outside the gene matches. The CDR3 totals 14 residues. Germline V CDR1 and CDR2: LGHDT, YNNKEL (reference sequence).

The chain couples TRBV11-3 to TRBJ2-1; D remains ambiguous. This CDR3 has 13 residues. Germline V gene data show CDR1 as SGHNT and CDR2 as YENEEA. Trimming took 1 base from V and 6 from J, leaving 7 bases between them. The CDR3 region is CASSLAEGNEQFF. CDR3 DNA sequence: TGTGCCAGCAGCTTAGCAGAAGGCAATGAGCAGTTCTTC.

The rearrangement links TRBV19 to TRBJ2-3; 10 bases map to TRBD2. V shed 0 bases and J 5 bases; nucleotides not matched to a gene: 14. CDR1 LNHDA and CDR2 SQIVND come from the germline V gene (reference sequence). The CDR3 contains 19 residues. CDR3 bases: TGTGCCAGTAGTATAGATGGGCTAGCGGGAGACGTCTTTGGAGATACGCAGTATTTT. Translation gives CASSIDGLAGDVFGDTQYF.

The chain has TRBV5-4 and TRBJ2-2; D may be TRBD1 (6 bases). CDR1 SGHNT and CDR2 YYREEE come from the germline V gene (reference sequence). The V end lost 0 bases, the J end lost 1 base, and 7 bases lay between the germline ends. The CDR3 contains 15 residues. The CDR3 bases are TGTGCCAGCAGCTTGGGCAGGGGGAACACCGGGGAGCTGTTTTTT. Translated, it gives CASSLGRGNTGELFF.

This chain connects TRBV29-1 to TRBJ2-1, with D possibly being TRBD2 (5 bases). From germline, CDR1 is SQVTM and CDR2 ANQGSEA. Trimming cost V 3 bases and J 3 bases, with 12 bases left between them. The CDR3 is made up of 14 amino acids. CDR3 amino acids: CSVDGPRGYNEQFF. The CDR3 nucleotides read TGCAGCGTTGACGGACCCCGGGGCTACAATGAGCAGTTCTTC.

A few counts support this clone. The gene calls are TRBV10-1 and TRBJ1-3; D is undetermined. Trimming stripped 5 bases from V and 7 bases from J, with 9 bases between. Germline V lookup: CDR1 WNHNN, CDR2 SYGVQD (reference sequence). This CDR3 comprises 12 residues. CDR3 DNA sequence: TGCGCCAGCAGTCTGGACGGGAACACCATATATTTT. This sequence encodes CASSLDGNTIYF.

V and J are TRBV2 and TRBJ2-3; 7 bases line up with TRBD2. Trimming at V came to 7 bases and at J to 2 bases, leaving 3 bases not matched to a gene. The CDR3 totals 13 residues. Germline values: CDR1 SNHLY, CDR2 FYNNEI. The CDR3 region is CASMRGTTDTQYF. For the CDR3, the DNA is TGTGCCAGCATGCGGGGGACCACAGATACGCAGTATTTT.

The table lists this clone with a few counts. CDR3 coding DNA: TGTGCCAGCAGTCGCCGGACTAGCCTACCTGACGAGCAGTACTTC. Its translation: CASSRRTSLPDEQYF. The chain couples TRBV6-5 to TRBJ2-7, with 8 positions matching TRBD2. J lost 5 bases, V lost 5 bases, and 11 bases had no gene match. In germline, CDR1 is MNHEY, CDR2 SVGAGI. This CDR3 contains 15 residues.

The V and J genes are TRBV18 and TRBJ2-7; 11 positions match TRBD2. Germline assignment: CDR1 KGHSH and CDR2 LQKENI. The trim removed 0 bases at V and 2 bases at J, leaving 3 bases unmatched. The CDR3 covers 16 residues. CDR3 loop: CASSPPGTSGTYEQYF. The CDR3 DNA is TGTGCCAGCTCACCACCTGGGACTAGCGGCACCTACGAGCAGTACTTC.

The chain combines TRBV5-1 with TRBJ1-3; weak D call: TRBD1 (6 bases). This CDR3 is built from 14 residues. The V end lost 7 bases, the J end lost 2 bases, and 13 bases lay between the germline ends. The germline V gene has CDR1 SGHRS and CDR2 YFSETQ. The CDR3 bases are TGCGCCAGCGGGGGCAGCGAGACTGGAAACACCATATATTTT. Translated: CASGGSETGNTIYF. The variable domain in full, completed from reference TRBV5-1 and TRBJ1-3, reads KAGVTQTPRYLIKTRGQQVTLSCSPISGHRSVSWYQQTPGQGLQFLFEYFSETQRNKGNFPGRFSGRQFSNSRSEMNVSTLELGDSALYLCASGGSETGNTIYFGEGSWLTVV.

The J gene is TRBJ2-4, the V gene TRBV28; possibly TRBD1 for D (5 bases). The germline gives CDR1 MDHEN, CDR2 SYDVKM. The CDR3 runs 14 residues. V was clipped by 3 bases and J by 5 bases, with 11 bases between them. Written as DNA, the CDR3 is TGTGCCAGCAGTTTTTCAGGGCTTGAAAACATTCAGTACTTC. Translating gives CASSFSGLENIQYF.

This clone was seen a single time. The V gene is TRBV18, the J gene TRBJ2-1; D not resolved. Germline CDR1 KGHSH, CDR2 LQKENI. V gave up 3 bases and J gave up 4 bases, with 7 bases separating them. The CDR3 is 13 residues long. CDR3 nucleotides: TGTGCCAGCTCACCGCCAGGTTACAATGAGCAGTTCTTC. Translating it yields CASSPPGYNEQFF.

The chain joins TRBV3-1 (or the pseudogene TRBV3-2) to TRBJ1-1; the D gene is possibly TRBD1 (5 bases). The V gene lost 3 bases and the J gene lost 3 bases, with 17 bases spanning the gap. The CDR3 length is 16 residues. The germline V gene has CDR1 LGHDT and CDR2 YNNKEL (reference sequence). The CDR3 DNA follows: TGTGCCAGCAGCCAGGGGGTACAGTTCGGGGACACTGAAGCTTTCTTT. Translating gives CASSQGVQFGDTEAFF.

This chain joins TRBV6-5 and TRBJ2-2; D call uncertain. V was pared by 1 base and J by 0 bases, with 6 bases between. The CDR3 totals 15 residues. CDR1 is MNHEY, CDR2 SVGAGI, per germline. As DNA, the CDR3 is TGTGCCAGCAGTTACTTCCCGACGAACACCGGGGAGCTGTTTTTT. Its protein product is CASSYFPTNTGELFF.

This chain connects TRBV11-2 to TRBJ1-1; no reliable D call. The V and J ends lost 1 base and 4 bases respectively, with 4 bases between them. CDR3 length equals 12 residues. Germline V gene sequence: CDR1 SGHAT, CDR2 FQNNGV. CDR3 residues: CASSLGVTEAFF. For the CDR3, the DNA is TGTGCCAGCAGCTTAGGGGTCACTGAAGCTTTCTTT.

The rearrangement uses TRBV11-2 and TRBJ1-1; D possibly corresponds to TRBD1 (5 bases). V shed 1 base and J shed 4 bases, with 13 bases lying between them. In germline, CDR1 is SGHAT, CDR2 FQNNGV. This CDR3 has 15 residues. CDR3 in DNA: TGTGCCAGCAGCTTAGCACGGGGCGTAGTCACTGAAGCTTTCTTT. Protein sequence: CASSLARGVVTEAFF.

The rearrangement links TRBV3-1 (or the pseudogene TRBV3-2) to TRBJ1-2; D not resolved. The CDR3 totals 13 residues. Germline CDR1 is LGHDT and CDR2 is YNNKEL (reference sequence). V shed 5 bases and J shed 4 bases, with 11 bases lying between them. This CDR3 is CASSSRALYGYTF. The CDR3 DNA is TGTGCCAGCAGCTCACGGGCCCTCTATGGCTACACCTTC.

The V and J genes are TRBV28 and TRBJ1-2; no firm D call. This CDR3 spans 11 amino acids. Trimming cost V 6 bases and J 5 bases, with 7 bases left between them. Germline V gene lookup returns CDR1 MDHEN and CDR2 SYDVKM. In DNA form, the CDR3 reads TGTGCCAGCAGACCCGAGTATGGCTACACCTTC. This gives the protein CASRPEYGYTF.

V gene TRBV5-1 combines with J gene TRBJ1-1; D not certain. CDR3 length: 14 amino acids. Trimming took off 3 bases at V and 2 bases at J, with 11 bases between the two ends. The germline gives CDR1 SGHRS, CDR2 YFSETQ. The CDR3 here is CASSSNGVNTEAFF. The CDR3, as DNA: TGCGCCAGCAGCTCCAACGGGGTAAACACTGAAGCTTTCTTT.

This chain links TRBV12-3 or TRBV12-4 with TRBJ2-2; D unresolved. This CDR3 has 12 residues. V was pared by 3 bases and J by 4 bases, with 3 bases between. This CDR3 reads CASSFGTGELFF. The CDR3 DNA reads as TGTGCCAGCAGTTTCGGCACCGGGGAGCTGTTTTTT.